This passage covers 19 T cell receptor beta chains from one sample sequenced in a study of cytomegalovirus exposure and HLA in healthy donors. The PCR used 60 Vbeta and 13 Jbeta primers. Data came from immunoSEQ multiplex PCR; TCRdb stores just in-frame clones and leaves some out. The data show under 250,000 clones, with around three quarters seen just once and 4.4% held by the top ten. Sequencing used PBMCs. The receptors were gathered from a woman in her 30s in good health and CMV-seropositive.

V is TRBV4-3 and J is TRBJ2-1, with D tentatively TRBD1 (6 bases). The germline V gene has CDR1 LGHNA and CDR2 YSLEER. V shed 3 bases and J shed 5 bases, with 17 bases lying between them. The CDR3 loop spans 16 amino acids. The CDR3 coding sequence is TGCGCCAGCAGCCAGAGGGACATTCACACCGACAATGAGCAGTTCTTC. Translating it yields CASSQRDIHTDNEQFF.

The chain employs TRBV5-6 and TRBJ2-7; possibly TRBD1 for D (5 bases). Deletions cut 0 bases from V and 4 bases from J, with 23 bases between. CDR1 is SGHDT, CDR2 YYEEEE, per germline. The CDR3 length is 18 residues. CDR3: CASSLGRWGLASIYEQYF. CDR3 DNA: TGTGCCAGCAGCTTGGGGCGGTGGGGCCTGGCATCGATATACGAGCAGTACTTC.

The V gene is TRBV30, the J gene TRBJ1-2, with D perhaps matching TRBD1 (6 bases). The CDR3 consists of 12 residues. Trimming shortened V by 4 bases and J by 4 bases, and 10 bases separated the two germline ends. The V gene's germline CDR1 is GTSNPN and CDR2 SVGIG (reference sequence). The CDR3 DNA reads TGTGCCTGGACAGGGGACGGCTATGGCTACACCTTC. It codes for CAWTGDGYGYTF.

This clone showed up just once. The J gene is TRBJ1-2, the V gene TRBV6-1; D ambiguous. Trimming took 1 base from V and 8 from J, leaving 14 bases between them. In germline, CDR1 is MNHNS, CDR2 SASEGT. The CDR3 runs 14 residues. The CDR3 protein is CASSEGVPRGGYTF. DNA for the CDR3: TGTGCCAGCAGTGAAGGGGTCCCCCGAGGGGGCTACACCTTC.

This clone was counted only a few times. The chain is built from TRBV9 and TRBJ1-4; TRBD1 might be the D (6 bases). The CDR3 is made up of 14 amino acids. Trimming took 3 bases from V and 4 from J, leaving 10 bases between them. Germline lookup yields CDR1 SGDLS and CDR2 YYNGEE. CDR3 bases: TGTGCCAGCAGCGCCGACAGGTATAATGAAAAACTGTTTTTT. It codes for CASSADRYNEKLFF.

The chain joins TRBV5-1 to TRBJ2-2, with 9 bases that match TRBD1. Germline assignment: CDR1 SGHRS and CDR2 YFSETQ. V trimming: 0 bases; J trimming: 0 bases; junction bases outside the gene matches: 3. The CDR3 runs to 17 residues. The CDR3 sequence: CASSLEGQGTNTGELFF. CDR3 in DNA: TGCGCCAGCAGCTTGGAAGGACAGGGGACGAACACCGGGGAGCTGTTTTTT.

The chain joins TRBV5-5 to TRBJ1-5; D is uncertain. The germline CDR1 and CDR2 sequences are SGHKS and YYEKEE (reference sequence). The CDR3 consists of 14 residues. Trimming pared 4 bases from V and 0 bases from J, leaving 8 bases between. The CDR3 is CASSLQNSNQPQHF. DNA of the CDR3: TGTGCCAGCAGCCTCCAGAATAGCAATCAGCCCCAGCATTTT.

The chain combines TRBV27 with TRBJ2-7; the match to TRBD2 covers 8 bases. The trim removed 3 bases at V and 6 bases at J, leaving 7 bases unmatched. The CDR3 runs 14 residues. Germline V gives CDR1 MNHEY, CDR2 SMNVEV (reference sequence). The CDR3, as DNA: TGTGCCAGCAGTTTTGGGAGCGGGAGTAGCGAGCAGTACTTC. It specifies CASSFGSGSSEQYF.

The chain combines TRBV7-7 with TRBJ2-7, with 9 bases identical to TRBD1. Germline values: CDR1 SSHAT, CDR2 FNYEAQ (reference sequence). The trim removed 2 bases at V and 10 bases at J, leaving 6 bases unmatched. The CDR3 has 13 residues. The CDR3 nucleotides are TGTGCCAGCAGCTTAACCGGGACAGGGTTACAGTACTTC. Encoded protein: CASSLTGTGLQYF.

A single count supports this clone. The rearrangement uses TRBV10-3 and TRBJ1-2, with 8 positions matching TRBD1. The CDR3 has 13 residues. The V gene's germline CDR1 is ENHRY and CDR2 SYGVKD. Trimming removed 3 bases from V and 13 bases from J; junction bases left unmatched: 10. The CDR3 DNA reads TGTGCCATCAGTGATACAGGGGGAACCGTCCGCACCTTC. This encodes CAISDTGGTVRTF.

The V call is TRBV29-1, the J call TRBJ1-4; D remains unclear. This CDR3 contains 14 residues. Trimming left V 0 bases short and J 6 bases short, with 11 bases between. Germline V gene lookup returns CDR1 SQVTM and CDR2 ANQGSEA. This chain's CDR3 is CSVEERVDDEKLFF. For the CDR3, the DNA is TGCAGCGTTGAAGAGAGGGTGGACGATGAAAAACTGTTTTTT.

The CDR3 coding sequence is TGTGCCAGCAGTTTATCATCCAGGGCCAATGAAAAACTGTTTTTT. The encoded protein is CASSLSSRANEKLFF. V usage is TRBV27 and J usage is TRBJ1-4; TRBD1 might be the D (5 bases). Germline CDR1 and CDR2: MNHEY and SMNVEV (reference sequence). Trimming shortened V by 0 bases and J by 5 bases, and 10 bases separated the two germline ends. CDR3 length: 15 amino acids.

The genes are TRBV29-1 and TRBJ2-1, with 9 bases lining up with TRBD2. The V gene end was trimmed by 8 bases and the J gene end by 10 bases; junction bases not matched to a gene: 15. CDR3 length: 14 residues. The germline gives CDR1 SQVTM, CDR2 ANQGSEA. The CDR3 protein is CSSGGGGAGEEQFF. CDR3 nucleotide sequence: TGCAGCTCCGGGGGCGGGGGGGCGGGGGAGGAGCAGTTCTTC.

The chain uses TRBV5-6 and TRBJ2-7; 8 bases agree with TRBD1. Losses at the gene ends were 2 bases for V and 1 base for J; bases not matched to a gene: 5. The CDR3 length is 15 residues. Germline-derived CDR1 and CDR2 are SGHDT and YYEEEE. CDR3 nucleotide sequence: TGTGCCAGCAGCTTTTGGGACAGGCCTTCCTACGAGCAGTACTTC. Translating it yields CASSFWDRPSYEQYF.

The genes are TRBV5-5 and TRBJ1-2; 9 nucleotides match TRBD1. V shed 0 bases, J shed 6 bases, and the junction held 15 bases outside the gene matches. This CDR3 is 18 amino acids long. CDR1 is SGHKS, CDR2 YYEKEE, per germline (reference sequence). CDR3 protein: CASSLGFRDRAFFDGYTF. CDR3 bases: TGTGCCAGCAGCTTGGGTTTCCGGGACAGGGCATTTTTTGATGGCTACACCTTC.

Only one count was recorded for this clone. The chain recombines TRBV2 with TRBJ1-2; no definite D call. The CDR3 consists of 14 residues. Germline V gene sequence: CDR1 SNHLY, CDR2 FYNNEI. V was shortened by 7 bases and J by 0 bases, with 12 bases between the two germline ends. The CDR3, as DNA: TGTGCCAGCAATTATGGAGATCCTAACTATGGCTACACCTTC. Its protein product is CASNYGDPNYGYTF.

Details on this clone: Other nucleotide sequences in the sample specify the same CDR3. The J gene is TRBJ2-7, the V gene TRBV7-9, with TRBD2 matching 7 bases. Germline V lookup: CDR1 SEHNR, CDR2 FQNEAQ (reference sequence). This CDR3 is built from 15 residues. Losses at the gene ends were 1 base for V and 1 base for J; bases not matched to a gene: 4. The CDR3 spells CASSLVASGSYEQYF. CDR3 nucleotide sequence: TGTGCCAGCAGCTTAGTGGCTAGCGGATCCTACGAGCAGTACTTC.

The CDR3 sequence is CASSHLTGDEQYF. CDR3 bases: TGTGCCAGCAGCCACCTGACAGGTGACGAGCAGTACTTC. The chain recombines TRBV4-2 with TRBJ2-7; maybe TRBD1 (6 bases). Per the germline V gene, CDR1 is LGHNA and CDR2 is YNFKEQ. This CDR3 contains 13 residues. The germline V and J ends were trimmed by 3 bases and 5 bases, with 11 bases remaining between them.

The V and J genes are TRBV4-2 and TRBJ1-4; D gene ambiguous. The CDR3 covers 17 residues. V shed 4 bases and J shed 2 bases, with 17 bases lying between them. Germline V gene lookup returns CDR1 LGHNA and CDR2 YNFKEQ. CDR3 amino acids: CASSPPLARRTNEKLFF. DNA for the CDR3: TGTGCCAGCAGCCCTCCCCTCGCGAGGCGCACTAATGAAAAACTGTTTTTT.